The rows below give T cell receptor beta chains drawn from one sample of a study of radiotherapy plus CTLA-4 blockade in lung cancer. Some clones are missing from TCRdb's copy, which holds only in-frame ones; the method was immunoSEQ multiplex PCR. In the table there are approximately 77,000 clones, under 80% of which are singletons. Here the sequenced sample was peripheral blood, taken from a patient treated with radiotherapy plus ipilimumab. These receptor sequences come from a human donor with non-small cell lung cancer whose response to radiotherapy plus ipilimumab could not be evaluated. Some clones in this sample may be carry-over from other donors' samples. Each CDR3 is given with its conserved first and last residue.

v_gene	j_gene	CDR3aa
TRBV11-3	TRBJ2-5	CASSLDFGTGKGETQYF
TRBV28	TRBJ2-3	CASSFGINADTQYF
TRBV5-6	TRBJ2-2	CASSSLGGELFF
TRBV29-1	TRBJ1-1	CSVRREEVNTEAFF
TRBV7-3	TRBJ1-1	CASSRTGNTEAFF
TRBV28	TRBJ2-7	CASFTGGRGNYEQYF
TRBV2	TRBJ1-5	CASTPGGAGMQPQHF
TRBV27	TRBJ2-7	CASSPNYREGRGYEQYF
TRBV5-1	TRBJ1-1	CASSLVRGLNTEAFF
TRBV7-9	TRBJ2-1	CASSVEQGDEQFF
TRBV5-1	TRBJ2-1	CASSRGQNNEQFF
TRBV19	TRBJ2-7	CASSMSGYYEQYF
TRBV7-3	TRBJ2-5	CASGHPPQETQYF
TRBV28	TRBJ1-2	CASSSALSYGYTF
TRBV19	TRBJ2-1	CASSIGGGPGNEQFF
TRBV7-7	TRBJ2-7	CASSPSQGASYEQYF
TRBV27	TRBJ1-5	CASPRDRRNQPQHF
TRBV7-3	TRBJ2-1	CASKVGTSGSNEQFF
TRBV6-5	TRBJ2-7	CASSSQGTGIDEQYF
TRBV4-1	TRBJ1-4	CASSPGGSGDEKLFF
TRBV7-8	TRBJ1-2	CASSLRTVEGGYTF
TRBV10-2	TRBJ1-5	CASSENLLEGNQPQHF
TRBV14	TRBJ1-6	CASSQHRSFYNSPLHF
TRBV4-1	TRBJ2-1	CASSHFRGPNEQFF
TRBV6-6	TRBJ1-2	CASSYGGQTTSRTF
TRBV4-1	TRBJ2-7	CASSRATGVEQYF